One sample yielded the 27 T cell receptor beta chains listed below, sequenced in a study of blood T cell repertoires in COVID-19. The assay was immunoSEQ multiplex PCR, and TCRdb's table has in-frame clones only and misses some. The sample shows around 470,000 clones, 89% of them seen only once. Sequencing was done on a sample of peripheral blood. All receptors derive from a man aged 18 to 35 with COVID-19, enrolled during active disease.

On this clone: At the DNA level, this CDR3 is encoded by other sequences in the same sample as well. The chain is built from TRBV5-6 and TRBJ1-2; D gene unclear. The CDR3 totals 13 residues. V was pared by 0 bases and J by 1 base, with 4 bases between. Germline CDR1 reads SGHDT; CDR2 reads YYEEEE. The CDR3 here is CASSLGGNYGYTF. The CDR3 DNA follows: TGTGCCAGCAGCTTGGGCGGTAACTATGGCTACACCTTC.

V usage is TRBV24-1 and J usage is TRBJ2-1, with D perhaps matching TRBD1 (5 bases). Trimming removed 8 bases from V and 7 bases from J, with 14 bases in between. The CDR3 is made up of 13 amino acids. CDR1 and CDR2 (germline): KGHDR, SFDVKD. DNA of the CDR3: TGTGCCACCATGGACATCGTAATTAATGAGCAGTTCTTC. Translating gives CATMDIVINEQFF.

This sequence joins TRBV11-2 and TRBJ2-5; 9 nucleotides agree with TRBD2. J lost 7 bases, V lost 1 base, and 10 bases had no gene match. CDR1 is SGHAT, CDR2 FQNNGV, per germline. There are 16 residues in the CDR3. The CDR3 here is CASSLAPGTSFGTQYF. The CDR3 DNA reads TGTGCCAGCAGCTTAGCCCCCGGGACTAGCTTTGGGACCCAGTACTTC.

This chain links TRBV11-3 with TRBJ1-1; 8 bases agree with TRBD1. The CDR3 length is 16 residues. Germline trimming cut 0 bases from V and 3 bases from J; bases unmatched to any gene: 6. The germline V gene has CDR1 SGHNT and CDR2 YENEEA. CDR3 protein: CASSLDYGQGDTEAFF. CDR3 DNA: TGTGCCAGCAGCTTAGATTACGGACAGGGAGACACTGAAGCTTTCTTT.

The V call is TRBV12-3 or TRBV12-4, the J call TRBJ2-7; D ambiguous. Trimming shortened V by 5 bases and J by 2 bases, and 10 bases separated the two germline ends. This CDR3 comprises 13 residues. CDR3: CASSPGIAYEQYF. DNA of the CDR3: TGTGCCAGCAGTCCCGGTATCGCCTACGAGCAGTACTTC.

The sample holds one count of this clone. The chain employs TRBV14 and TRBJ1-1; no clear D. This CDR3 is built from 15 residues. V lost 0 bases and J 4 bases, leaving 12 bases between the germline ends. Germline CDR1 and CDR2: SGHDN and FVKESK. The DNA of the CDR3 is TGTGCCAGCAGCCAAGATCTTCGGGGAGGCACTGAAGCTTTCTTT. This translates into CASSQDLRGGTEAFF.

The V and J genes are TRBV2 and TRBJ2-1; possibly TRBD2 for D (7 bases). V was trimmed by 7 bases and J by 7 bases, leaving 14 bases between them. The V gene's germline CDR1 is SNHLY and CDR2 FYNNEI. This CDR3 is built from 13 residues. The CDR3 sequence: CASNAGAGNEQFF. DNA for the CDR3: TGTGCCAGCAATGCGGGGGCGGGGAATGAGCAGTTCTTC.

This chain links TRBV6-2 or TRBV6-3 with TRBJ2-7, with D possibly TRBD2 on 6 matching bases. The V end was cut by 2 bases, the J end by 1 base, with 18 bases between. Per the germline V gene, CDR1 is MNHEY and CDR2 is SVGEGT. The CDR3 contains 17 residues. This CDR3 reads CASSYPERGTASYEQYF. The DNA for the CDR3 is TGTGCCAGCAGTTACCCCGAACGCGGGACGGCTTCCTACGAGCAGTACTTC.

The CDR3 here is CASSSGTDYNEQFF. In DNA, the CDR3 is TGTGCCAGCAGTTCCGGGACAGATTACAATGAGCAGTTCTTC. The rearrangement uses TRBV28 and TRBJ2-1, with 7 bases fitting TRBD1. Unmatched junction bases numbered 4, after V lost 4 bases and J lost 4 bases. The CDR3 consists of 14 residues. Germline values: CDR1 MDHEN, CDR2 SYDVKM.

The chain uses TRBV12-1 and TRBJ2-5; the table names TRBD2, a call not compared with the DNA. TRBV12-1 is recorded as a pseudogene. The CDR3 sequence is 15 residues long. CDR3 DNA: TGTGCCAGCAACGAAATAGTTACTACCCAAGAGACCCAGTACTTC. Translated: CASNEIVTTQETQYF.

The V and J genes are TRBV11-3 and TRBJ2-7; D is uncertain. The CDR3 consists of 15 residues. The V and J ends lost 5 bases and 3 bases respectively, with 17 bases between them. Per the germline V gene, CDR1 is SGHNT and CDR2 is YENEEA. The CDR3 coding sequence is TGTGCCAGCAGCCCCCCCGGTGGTTTTGGCTACGAGCAGTACTTC. Translated: CASSPPGGFGYEQYF.

This clone was picked up one time. The J gene is TRBJ1-2, the V gene TRBV27; 8 bases map to TRBD1. Germline CDR1 MNHEY, CDR2 SMNVEV (reference sequence). This CDR3 has 16 amino acids. The V gene end was trimmed by 4 bases and the J gene end by 4 bases; junction bases not matched to a gene: 11. CDR3 coding DNA: TGTGCCAGCAGTTCCAGCCTAGGACAGGGTAGCTATGGCTACACCTTC. Translated, it gives CASSSSLGQGSYGYTF.

V gene TRBV7-9 combines with J gene TRBJ2-2; D is undetermined. The CDR3 is 12 residues long. CDR1 is SEHNR, CDR2 FQNEAQ, per germline (reference sequence). Trimming shortened V by 5 bases and J by 7 bases, and 8 bases separated the two germline ends. Here the CDR3 reads CASSPLSGELFF. The DNA of the CDR3 is TGTGCCAGCAGCCCTCTGAGCGGGGAGCTGTTTTTT.

On this clone: This CDR3 is also generated by other DNA sequences in the sample. V usage is TRBV6-5 and J usage is TRBJ2-1, with 7 bases lining up with TRBD2. The J segment lost 1 base and the V segment lost 5 bases, leaving 2 bases of the junction unmatched. The CDR3 has 14 residues. The germline gives CDR1 MNHEY, CDR2 SVGAGI. CDR3 coding DNA: TGTGCCAGCAGTAGCGGGGTTTCCTACAATGAGCAGTTCTTC. Amino acids: CASSSGVSYNEQFF.

The chain uses TRBV7-8 and TRBJ2-7, with 11 nucleotides matching TRBD2. Germline CDR1 and CDR2: SGHVS and FQNEAQ. The length of the CDR3 is 15 residues. Trimming removed 3 bases from V and 3 bases from J; junction bases left unmatched: 4. The CDR3 spells CASSLGLAAFYEQYF. The CDR3 DNA reads TGTGCCAGCAGCTTGGGACTAGCGGCTTTCTACGAGCAGTACTTC.

The chain couples TRBV4-1 to TRBJ2-3; 9 bases fit TRBD2. Unmatched junction bases numbered 11, after V lost 2 bases and J lost 2 bases. Germline CDR1 is MGHRA and CDR2 is YSYEKL. The length of the CDR3 is 18 residues. Written as DNA, the CDR3 is TGCGCCAGCAGCCAACGTGGACTAGCGCCCGACAACACAGATACGCAGTATTTT. The encoded protein is CASSQRGLAPDNTDTQYF.

V is TRBV7-9 and J is TRBJ2-4; 10 bases match TRBD1. The CDR3 is 17 amino acids. The J segment lost 3 bases and the V segment lost 5 bases, leaving 10 bases of the junction unmatched. Germline values: CDR1 SEHNR, CDR2 FQNEAQ (reference sequence). CDR3 region: CASSTGGQGLVKNIQYF. CDR3 in DNA: TGTGCCAGCAGCACAGGGGGACAGGGGTTGGTCAAAAACATTCAGTACTTC.

The CDR3: CASSPRSGAKNIQYF. CDR3 coding DNA: TGTGCCAGCAGCCCTCGGAGCGGAGCCAAAAACATTCAGTACTTC. V usage is TRBV6-6 and J usage is TRBJ2-4, with a tentative D call TRBD2 (5 bases). Germline CDR1 MNHNY, CDR2 SVGAGI (reference sequence). The CDR3 totals 15 residues. Trimming left V 6 bases short and J 0 bases short, with 12 bases between.

This rearrangement joins TRBV7-9 to TRBJ1-5; possibly TRBD1 for D (5 bases). There are 14 residues in the CDR3. Trimming left V 3 bases short and J 7 bases short, with 13 bases between. CDR1 and CDR2 from the germline V gene are SEHNR and FQNEAQ (reference sequence). Here the CDR3 reads CASSFGTGGQPQHF. The DNA for the CDR3 is TGTGCCAGCAGCTTTGGTACGGGGGGACAGCCCCAGCATTTT.

The chain combines TRBV28 with TRBJ2-5, with D tentatively TRBD1 (5 bases). The CDR3 totals 11 residues. V was trimmed by 4 bases and J by 5 bases, leaving 5 bases between them. CDR1 MDHEN and CDR2 SYDVKM come from the germline V gene. This CDR3 reads CASSWGETQYF. CDR3 DNA sequence: TGTGCCAGCAGTTGGGGCGAGACCCAGTACTTC.

The chain uses TRBV19 and TRBJ1-1; D not certain. Trimming shortened V by 3 bases and J by 5 bases, and 7 bases separated the two germline ends. CDR1 LNHDA and CDR2 SQIVND come from the germline V gene (reference sequence). The length of the CDR3 is 12 residues. This CDR3 reads CASSISRTEAFF. The DNA for the CDR3 is TGTGCCAGTAGTATTTCTCGGACTGAAGCTTTCTTT.

J is TRBJ1-2 and V is TRBV3-1 (or the pseudogene TRBV3-2); TRBD1 matches 10 bases. CDR1 LGHDT and CDR2 YNNKEL come from the germline V gene (reference sequence). V lost 4 bases, J lost 7 bases, and 9 bases stayed unmatched. This CDR3 is 15 amino acids long. The DNA of the CDR3 is TGTGCCAGCAGCCGAGGGGGGGACAGGGGCCTTGGCTACACCTTC. Protein sequence: CASSRGGDRGLGYTF.

This rearrangement joins TRBV5-4 to TRBJ2-3, with 9 bases aligning to TRBD2. The germline V gene has CDR1 SGHNT and CDR2 YYREEE (reference sequence). Trimming cost V 5 bases and J 3 bases; bases outside gene matches: 4. The CDR3 totals 14 residues. The CDR3 loop is CASRWRGGTDTQYF. In DNA, the CDR3 is TGTGCCAGCAGGTGGCGGGGGGGTACAGATACGCAGTATTTT.

CDR3 DNA sequence: TGTGCCAGTAGTCTCGAATTACCGGGAAATTGGATGGGTGAGCAGTTCTTC. Protein sequence: CASSLELPGNWMGEQFF. This chain connects TRBV19 to TRBJ2-1; TRBD2 might be the D (5 bases). CDR1 is LNHDA and CDR2 is SQIVND in the germline V gene (reference sequence). The CDR3 has 17 amino acids. The germline V and J ends were trimmed by 5 bases and 9 bases, with 26 bases remaining between them.

The chain carries TRBV7-8 and TRBJ2-7, with 15 bases lining up with TRBD2. This CDR3 has 19 amino acids. Germline-derived CDR1 and CDR2 are SGHVS and FQNEAQ. The ends lost 4 bases at V and 2 bases at J; junction bases unmatched: 12. The DNA of the CDR3 is TGTGCCAGCAGCTCATTGACCGGGACTAGCGGGGGGATGGCCTACGAGCAGTACTTC. This sequence encodes CASSSLTGTSGGMAYEQYF.

V usage is TRBV14 and J usage is TRBJ2-2; 7 positions agree with TRBD2. The CDR3 is 15 residues long. V lost 1 base, J lost 5 bases, and 4 bases stayed unmatched. CDR1 and CDR2 from the germline V gene are SGHDN and FVKESK. CDR3 in DNA: TGTGCCAGCAGCCAAGGCCTAGCGGCGACCGGGGAGCTGTTTTTT. As protein: CASSQGLAATGELFF.

The DNA of the CDR3 is TGTGCCAGCAGTTCGACAGGGGGCAGGTACGAGCAGTACTTC. Its translation: CASSSTGGRYEQYF. This sequence joins TRBV6-2 or TRBV6-3 and TRBJ2-7; 10 bases match TRBD1. This CDR3 contains 14 residues. Germline loops: CDR1 MNHEY, CDR2 SVGEGT. Losses at the gene ends were 4 bases for V and 4 bases for J; bases not matched to a gene: 4.